The 32 T cell receptor beta chains below come from one sample, sequenced in a study of vaccination and CD4 T cells after COVID-19. Sample treatment: roughly nine-day PBMC culture with coronavirus spike peptide pools or control peptides (ViraFEST assay). Cultured CD4+ T cells had their DNA profiled by the Oncomine TCR Beta short-read assay. TCRdb re-called the PCR reads with MiXCR, one entry per CDR3 protein. The sample lists around 26,000 distinct CDR3 sequences, approximately 40% seen once, with roughly a tenth in the top ten. Antigen specificity for these receptors is unknown. Sequencing input: CD4+ T cells from blood, cultured in vitro. The receptors derive from a human donor who had recovered from COVID-19.

This clonotype has only one observation. The V call is TRBV30, the J call TRBJ2-2, with unresolved D. The CDR3 sequence is 14 residues long. The germline CDR1 and CDR2 sequences are GTSNPN and SVGIG (reference sequence). V lost 4 bases and J lost 7, with 16 bases in between. DNA for the CDR3: TGTGCCTGGACTCGGTCAGGACCCAGCGGGGAGCTGTTTTTT. Residues: CAWTRSGPSGELFF.

The rearrangement uses TRBV6-5 and TRBJ2-6; no reliable D call. Looked up from germline, CDR1 is MNHEY and CDR2 is SVGAGI. Trimming took 0 bases from V and 0 from J, leaving 3 bases between them. CDR3 length: 15 residues. The CDR3 reads CASSYSISGANVLTF. The CDR3 DNA sequence: TGTGCCAGCAGTTACTCGATCTCTGGGGCCAACGTCCTGACTTTC.

This clonotype was counted only a few times. The V call is TRBV2, the J call TRBJ2-2; D ambiguous. Trimming removed 7 bases from V and 2 bases from J, with 8 bases in between. Per the germline V gene, CDR1 is SNHLY and CDR2 is FYNNEI. The CDR3 length is 13 residues. The CDR3 coding sequence is TGTGCCAGCAAAGTGACAAACACCGGGGAGCTGTTTTTT. It codes for CASKVTNTGELFF.

There are a few counts of this clonotype. The DNA of the CDR3 is TGTGCCACCAGCAGAGTGACACAGGGCTCCTATGGCTACACCTTC. This translates into CATSRVTQGSYGYTF. The chain joins TRBV15 to TRBJ1-2; D is possibly TRBD1 (6 bases). Trimming removed 1 base from V and 4 bases from J, with 13 bases in between. Germline V gene sequence: CDR1 LNHNV, CDR2 YYDKDF (reference sequence). The length of the CDR3 is 15 residues.

The V call is TRBV19, the J call TRBJ1-2, with D unclear. The CDR3 is 15 residues long. V was clipped by 1 base and J by 0 bases, with 9 bases between them. Germline V CDR1 and CDR2: LNHDA, SQIVND (reference sequence). CDR3 residues: CASSIVGTSNYGYTF. The DNA of the CDR3 is TGTGCCAGTAGTATAGTAGGCACTTCTAACTATGGCTACACCTTC.

This clonotype was picked up one time. The chain is built from TRBV4-3 and TRBJ2-5, with no clear D. The germline gives CDR1 LGHNA, CDR2 YSLEER. The CDR3 contains 16 residues. V was trimmed by 2 bases and J by 9 bases, leaving 22 bases between them. CDR3 sequence (DNA): TGCGCCAGCAGCCAACTTTTGGACGCCCGGGCGGTGGCCCAGTACTTC. Its protein product is CASSQLLDARAVAQYF.

The rearrangement joins TRBV12-3 or TRBV12-4 to TRBJ2-7, with a weak D call TRBD2 (7 bases). The CDR3 covers 15 residues. Trimming left V 6 bases short and J 2 bases short, with 17 bases between. In DNA, the CDR3 is TGTGCCAGCAGCCTCAGCTGGGGGGGCACCTACGAGCAGTACTTC. Translation gives CASSLSWGGTYEQYF.

This clonotype was picked up a small number of times. The chain recombines TRBV20-1 with TRBJ2-3; either TRBD1 or TRBD2 may supply D (5 bases each). Trimming took off 3 bases at V and 2 bases at J, with 12 bases between the two ends. Germline V lookup: CDR1 DFQATT, CDR2 SNEGSKA (reference sequence). The CDR3 is 14 residues long. The CDR3 sequence: CSARVGVNTDTQYF. The CDR3 DNA reads as TGCAGTGCTAGGGTGGGGGTAAACACAGATACGCAGTATTTT.

This clonotype was counted between two and nine times. V is TRBV18 and J is TRBJ2-3; TRBD1 agrees at 7 bases. Losses at the gene ends were 5 bases for V and 2 bases for J; bases not matched to a gene: 7. Per germline, CDR1 KGHSH and CDR2 LQKENI. This CDR3 contains 15 residues. CDR3 amino acids: CASSIDRANTDTQYF. The CDR3 coding sequence is TGTGCCAGCTCAATCGACAGGGCCAACACAGATACGCAGTATTTT.

This clonotype has only a few counts. The DNA for the CDR3 is TGCAGTGCTAGAGACGTAGGGGGCAGTTTTAATACGCAGTATTTT. Residues: CSARDVGGSFNTQYF. The J gene is TRBJ2-3, the V gene TRBV20-1; 7 bases agree with TRBD1. This CDR3 spans 15 amino acids. V lost 0 bases and J lost 7; bases outside the gene matches: 10. Germline assignment: CDR1 DFQATT and CDR2 SNEGSKA (reference sequence).

This clonotype came up a few times. This rearrangement joins TRBV2 to TRBJ2-2; D is ambiguous. V was pared by 1 base and J by 7 bases, with 10 bases between. The germline gives CDR1 SNHLY, CDR2 FYNNEI. This CDR3 is built from 14 residues. CDR3 sequence: CASSEVTAVGELFF. Here the CDR3 DNA reads TGTGCCAGCAGTGAAGTTACTGCGGTCGGGGAGCTGTTTTTT. Full variable domain (outside the CDR3, taken from reference TRBV2 and TRBJ2-2): EPEVTQTPSHQVTQMGQEVILRCVPISNHLYFYWYRQILGQKVEFLVSFYNNEISEKSEIFDDQFSVERPDGSNFTLKIRSTKLEDSAMYFCASSEVTAVGELFFGEGSRLTVL.

The chain uses TRBV6-5 and TRBJ1-5, with 8 bases that match TRBD1. There are 16 residues in the CDR3. CDR1 MNHEY and CDR2 SVGAGI come from the germline V gene. Trimming cost V 3 bases and J 6 bases; bases outside gene matches: 10. CDR3 loop: CASSYREQGGGQPQHF. The CDR3 nucleotides read TGTGCCAGCAGTTATCGGGAACAGGGGGGTGGTCAGCCCCAGCATTTT.

This clonotype was counted only a few times. The chain recombines TRBV7-2 with TRBJ1-1; the D gene is possibly TRBD1 (6 bases). Trimming took off 4 bases at V and 0 bases at J, with 6 bases between the two ends. The length of the CDR3 is 13 residues. The V gene's germline CDR1 is SGHTA and CDR2 FQGNSA. The CDR3, as DNA: TGTGCCAGCAGCTACAGGGTGAACACTGAAGCTTTCTTT. It is translated as CASSYRVNTEAFF.

The rearrangement joins TRBV19 to TRBJ1-2; tentatively, D is TRBD1 (5 bases). The V end was cut by 8 bases, the J end by 0 bases, with 19 bases between. This CDR3 region has 16 residues. Germline loops: CDR1 LNHDA, CDR2 SQIVND (reference sequence). The CDR3 coding sequence is TGTGCCAGTCGTCCCCCCAGGGTGACACCTAACTATGGCTACACCTTC. As protein: CASRPPRVTPNYGYTF. The full variable domain, in which reference TRBV19 and TRBJ1-2 provide the parts outside the CDR3, is DGGITQSPKYLFRKEGQNVTLSCEQNLNHDAMYWYRQDPGQGLRLIYYSQIVNDFQKGDIAEGYSVSREKKESFPLTVTSAQKNPTAFYLCASRPPRVTPNYGYTFGSGTRLTVV.

V gene TRBV7-3 combines with J gene TRBJ1-6; D might be TRBD1 (5 bases). This CDR3 region has 16 residues. V gave up 5 bases and J gave up 8 bases, with 19 bases separating them. Per the germline V gene, CDR1 is SGHTA and CDR2 is FQGTGA. CDR3 in amino acids: CASSLTGLGVYSPLHF. DNA for the CDR3: TGTGCCAGCAGCCTGACTGGATTGGGGGTATATTCACCCCTCCACTTT.

This clonotype was found once. The rearrangement joins TRBV28 to TRBJ2-2; 7 bases agree with TRBD1. Germline V gives CDR1 MDHEN, CDR2 SYDVKM. This CDR3 contains 15 residues. After removal of 2 bases from V and 1 base from J, the junction contained 1 base not matched to a gene. Here the CDR3 DNA reads TGTGCCAGCAGTTTAAGACAGGGGAACACCGGGGAGCTGTTTTTT. It yields the protein CASSLRQGNTGELFF.

The chain carries TRBV6-1 and TRBJ1-2; D is ambiguous. Germline V gene data show CDR1 as MNHNS and CDR2 as SASEGT. The CDR3 spans 9 residues. Trimming removed 6 bases from V and 7 bases from J, with 3 bases in between. The CDR3 sequence: CASSVGYTF. CDR3 sequence (DNA): TGTGCCAGCAGCGTTGGCTACACCTTC.

CDR3 region: CASSILGDSNQPQHF. The CDR3 DNA sequence: TGTGCCAGTAGTATCCTGGGGGATAGCAATCAGCCCCAGCATTTT. The chain combines TRBV19 with TRBJ1-5; D possibly corresponds to TRBD1 (5 bases). CDR3 length: 15 residues. Germline assignment: CDR1 LNHDA and CDR2 SQIVND (reference sequence). The germline V and J ends were trimmed by 3 bases and 0 bases, with 9 bases remaining between them.

CDR3 nucleotides: TGTGCCAGCAGCCAGGGGACGGACTCCTACGAGCAGTACTTC. Translation: CASSQGTDSYEQYF. The V and J genes are TRBV5-6 and TRBJ2-7, with D perhaps TRBD1 (6 bases). The CDR3 length is 14 residues. In germline, CDR1 is SGHDT, CDR2 YYEEEE. V lost 4 bases and J 0 bases, leaving 11 bases between the germline ends.

This clonotype has just a few counts. The CDR3 region is CASSNPGLAGGYEQYF. As DNA, the CDR3 is TGTGCCAGCAGTAACCCGGGACTAGCGGGAGGATACGAGCAGTACTTC. The rearrangement links TRBV6-1 to TRBJ2-7; 15 nucleotides align to TRBD2. The V segment lost 5 bases and the J segment 4 bases; nucleotides outside the gene matches: 6. The CDR3 has 16 amino acids. CDR1 and CDR2 (germline): MNHNS, SASEGT.

This clonotype was detected only a few times. The rearrangement joins TRBV11-2 to TRBJ2-2, with a possible D match to TRBD1 (5 bases). Germline CDR1 is SGHAT and CDR2 is FQNNGV. V shed 5 bases and J shed 6 bases, with 25 bases lying between them. The CDR3 totals 18 residues. The CDR3 DNA reads as TGTGCCAGCAGCCCCCCCGCCCGGCAGGGAATTGGCGCCGGGGAGCTGTTTTTT. Translated, it gives CASSPPARQGIGAGELFF.

This CDR3 reads CAWSISGQGAGSNQPQHF. CDR3 nucleotides: TGTGCCTGGAGTATCTCGGGACAGGGGGCAGGAAGCAATCAGCCCCAGCATTTT. The chain couples TRBV30 to TRBJ1-5, with 12 bases identical to TRBD1. The J segment lost 1 base and the V segment lost 2 bases, leaving 9 bases of the junction unmatched. Germline CDR1 is GTSNPN and CDR2 is SVGIG (reference sequence). CDR3 length equals 18 residues.

The CDR3 loop reads CASSLHNEQFF. CDR3 DNA: TGTGCCAGCAGTTTACACAATGAGCAGTTCTTC. This chain uses TRBV12-3 or TRBV12-4 with TRBJ2-1, with unresolved D. The CDR3 extends over 11 amino acids. Trimming stripped 2 bases from V and 5 bases from J, with 1 base between.

The chain uses TRBV6-2 or TRBV6-3 and TRBJ1-5, with 8 bases identical to TRBD1. The germline V gene has CDR1 MNHEY and CDR2 SVGEGT. J lost 3 bases, V lost 4 bases, and 8 bases had no gene match. This CDR3 has 16 residues. As DNA, the CDR3 is TGTGCCAGCAGTTCCGACAGGGGCGAATACAATCAGCCCCAGCATTTT. This encodes CASSSDRGEYNQPQHF.

The rearrangement joins TRBV27 to TRBJ2-6; D is unresolved. The CDR3 is made up of 17 amino acids. Trimming pared 0 bases from V and 1 base from J, leaving 10 bases between. Germline V gene data show CDR1 as MNHEY and CDR2 as SMNVEV (reference sequence). In DNA, the CDR3 is TGTGCCAGCAGTTTATCCCCTCCCTCTTCTGGGGCCAACGTCCTGACTTTC. This codes for CASSLSPPSSGANVLTF.

The chain links TRBV19 to TRBJ1-5; TRBD1 agrees at 8 bases. CDR3 size: 13 residues. The junction had 3 bases not matched to a gene; V was cut back by 9 bases and J by 2 bases. The germline gives CDR1 LNHDA, CDR2 SQIVND (reference sequence). The CDR3 DNA reads as TGTGCCAGCGCGGACAGGGGCAATCAGCCCCAGCATTTT. Encoded protein: CASADRGNQPQHF. Full variable domain (rest looked up from reference TRBV19 and TRBJ1-5): DGGITQSPKYLFRKEGQNVTLSCEQNLNHDAMYWYRQDPGQGLRLIYYSQIVNDFQKGDIAEGYSVSREKKESFPLTVTSAQKNPTAFYLCASADRGNQPQHFGDGTRLSIL.

This chain links TRBV11-3 with TRBJ2-7; 10 bases map to TRBD1. The length of the CDR3 is 15 residues. CDR1 SGHNT and CDR2 YENEEA come from the germline V gene. V shed 5 bases, J shed 3 bases, and the junction held 7 bases outside the gene matches. The CDR3 nucleotides read TGTGCCAGCAGCACGCTGGGACAGGGGTACTACGAGCAGTACTTC. The encoded protein is CASSTLGQGYYEQYF.

The CDR3 DNA reads TGTGCCAGCAGGTCTCAGGGGGCGGCCTACGAGCAGTACTTC. Residues: CASRSQGAAYEQYF. The chain uses TRBV27 and TRBJ2-7; 8 bases are shared with TRBD1. The V and J ends lost 6 bases and 2 bases, in that order; junction bases with no gene match: 6. The CDR3 sequence is 14 residues long. Germline V gene sequence: CDR1 MNHEY, CDR2 SMNVEV (reference sequence).

CDR3 nucleotide sequence: TGTGCCAGTAGTAGGACTAGCGGAAATCAAGAGACCCAGTACTTC. This translates into CASSRTSGNQETQYF. The chain is built from TRBV19 and TRBJ2-5; 10 nucleotides align to TRBD2. Looked up from germline, CDR1 is LNHDA and CDR2 is SQIVND (reference sequence). Trimming at V came to 4 bases and at J to 2 bases, leaving 4 bases not matched to a gene. The CDR3 spans 15 residues.

This chain connects TRBV7-3 to TRBJ2-3, with TRBD2 identical over 7 bases. CDR3 length: 13 residues. Trimming removed 3 bases from V and 5 bases from J; junction bases left unmatched: 2. Germline V gene data show CDR1 as SGHTA and CDR2 as FQGTGA. The CDR3 protein is CASSFGGGDTQYF. DNA of the CDR3: TGTGCCAGCAGCTTTGGGGGGGGAGATACGCAGTATTTT. Full variable domain (outside the CDR3, taken from reference TRBV7-3 and TRBJ2-3): GAGVSQTPSNKVTEKGKYVELRCDPISGHTALYWYRQSLGQGPEFLIYFQGTGAADDSGLPNDRFFAVRPEGSVSTLKIQRTERGDSAVYLCASSFGGGDTQYFGPGTRLTVL.

This clonotype was seen more than once but under ten times. The chain combines TRBV6-1 with TRBJ1-1; 7 bases align to TRBD1. This CDR3 comprises 15 residues. CDR1 and CDR2 from the germline V gene are MNHNS and SASEGT. J lost 7 bases, V lost 7 bases, and 15 bases had no gene match. Here the CDR3 reads CASTKEVTGLDEAFF. In DNA, the CDR3 is TGTGCCAGCACTAAGGAAGTGACAGGGCTGGATGAAGCTTTCTTT.

The chain couples TRBV20-1 to TRBJ2-5, with 13 bases lining up with TRBD2. The germline V gene encodes CDR1 DFQATT and CDR2 SNEGSKA (reference sequence). This CDR3 spans 13 amino acids. The ends lost 6 bases at V and 5 bases at J; junction bases unmatched: 3. The CDR3 region has the DNA TGCAGTGCCTGGACTAGCGGGAGCGAGACCCAGTACTTC. Translation gives CSAWTSGSETQYF.